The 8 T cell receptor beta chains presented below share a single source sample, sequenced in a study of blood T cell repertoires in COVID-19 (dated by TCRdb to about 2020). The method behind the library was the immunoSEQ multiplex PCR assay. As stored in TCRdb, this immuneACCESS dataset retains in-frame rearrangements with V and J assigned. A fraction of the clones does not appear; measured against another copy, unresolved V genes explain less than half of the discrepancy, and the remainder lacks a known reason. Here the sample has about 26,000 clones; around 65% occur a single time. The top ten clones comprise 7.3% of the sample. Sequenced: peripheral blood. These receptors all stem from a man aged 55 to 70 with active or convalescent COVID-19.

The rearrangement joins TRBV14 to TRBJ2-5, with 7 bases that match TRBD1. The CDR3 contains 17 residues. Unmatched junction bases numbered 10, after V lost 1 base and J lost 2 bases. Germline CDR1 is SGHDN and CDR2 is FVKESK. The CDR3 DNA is TGTGCCAGCAGCCAAGCCGGGACAGTTAATCGGCAAGAGACCCAGTACTTC. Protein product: CASSQAGTVNRQETQYF. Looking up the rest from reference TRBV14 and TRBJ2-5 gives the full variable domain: EAGVTQFPSHSVIEKGQTVTLRCDPISGHDNLYWYRRVMGKEIKFLLHFVKESKQDESGMPNNRFLAERTGGTYSTLKVQPAELEDSGVYFCASSQAGTVNRQETQYFGPGTRLLVL.

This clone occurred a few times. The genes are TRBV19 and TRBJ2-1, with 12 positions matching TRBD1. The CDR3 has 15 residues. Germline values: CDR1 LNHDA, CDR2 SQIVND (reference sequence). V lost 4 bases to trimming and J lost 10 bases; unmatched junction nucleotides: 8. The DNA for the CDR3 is TGTGCCAGTAGTACCGGGACAGGGGGCGTTTACGAGCAGTTCTTC. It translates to CASSTGTGGVYEQFF.

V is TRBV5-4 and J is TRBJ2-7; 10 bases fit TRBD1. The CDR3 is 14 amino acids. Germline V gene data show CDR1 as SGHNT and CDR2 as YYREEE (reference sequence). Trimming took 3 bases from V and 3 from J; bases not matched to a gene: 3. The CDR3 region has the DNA TGTGCCAGCAGCTGGGACAGGGGCCACTACGAGCAGTACTTC. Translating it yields CASSWDRGHYEQYF.

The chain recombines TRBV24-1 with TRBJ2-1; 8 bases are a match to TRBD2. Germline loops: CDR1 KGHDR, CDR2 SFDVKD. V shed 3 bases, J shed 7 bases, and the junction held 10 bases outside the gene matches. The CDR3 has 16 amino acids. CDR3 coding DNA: TGTGCCACCAGTGATCCCGGGGGTAGCGGGATTAATGAGCAGTTCTTC. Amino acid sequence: CATSDPGGSGINEQFF.

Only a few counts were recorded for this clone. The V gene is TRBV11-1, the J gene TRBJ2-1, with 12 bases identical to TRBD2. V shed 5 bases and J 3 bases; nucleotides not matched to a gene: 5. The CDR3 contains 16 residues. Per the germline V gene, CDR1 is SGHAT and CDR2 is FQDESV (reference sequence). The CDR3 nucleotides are TGTGCCAGCAGCAGCCCTAGCGGGAGGGTCTACAATGAGCAGTTCTTC. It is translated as CASSSPSGRVYNEQFF.

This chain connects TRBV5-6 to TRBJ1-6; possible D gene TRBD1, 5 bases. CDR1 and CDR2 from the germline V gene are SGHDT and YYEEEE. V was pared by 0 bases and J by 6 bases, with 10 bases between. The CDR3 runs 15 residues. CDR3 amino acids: CASSLVAGINSPLHF. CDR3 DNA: TGTGCCAGCAGCTTGGTCGCAGGGATTAATTCACCCCTCCACTTT.

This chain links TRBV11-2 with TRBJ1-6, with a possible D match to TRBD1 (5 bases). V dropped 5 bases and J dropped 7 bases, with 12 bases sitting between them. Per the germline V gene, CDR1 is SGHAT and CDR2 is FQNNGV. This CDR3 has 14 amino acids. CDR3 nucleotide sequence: TGTGCCAGCAGCCATGGGGGGGGGAATTCACCCCTCCACTTT. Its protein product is CASSHGGGNSPLHF.

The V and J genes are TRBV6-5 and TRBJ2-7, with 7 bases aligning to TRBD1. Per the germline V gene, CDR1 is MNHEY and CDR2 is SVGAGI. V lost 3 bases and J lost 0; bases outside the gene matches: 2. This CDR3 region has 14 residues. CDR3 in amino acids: CASSYKGASYEQYF. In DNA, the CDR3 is TGTGCCAGCAGTTATAAGGGGGCCTCCTACGAGCAGTACTTC.